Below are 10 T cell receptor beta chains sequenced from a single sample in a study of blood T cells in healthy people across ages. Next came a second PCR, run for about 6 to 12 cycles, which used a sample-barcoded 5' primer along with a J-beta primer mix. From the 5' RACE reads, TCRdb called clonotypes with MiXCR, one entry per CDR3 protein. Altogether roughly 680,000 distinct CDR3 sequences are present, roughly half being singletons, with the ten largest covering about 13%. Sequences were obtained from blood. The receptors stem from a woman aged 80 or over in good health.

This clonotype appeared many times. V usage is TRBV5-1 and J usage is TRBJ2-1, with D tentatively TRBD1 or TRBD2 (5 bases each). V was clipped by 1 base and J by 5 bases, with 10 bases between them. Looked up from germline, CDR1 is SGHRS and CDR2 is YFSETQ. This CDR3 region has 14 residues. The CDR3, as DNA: TGCGCCAGCAGCTTGAGAGGGGCTAACAATGAGCAGTTCTTC. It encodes CASSLRGANNEQFF.

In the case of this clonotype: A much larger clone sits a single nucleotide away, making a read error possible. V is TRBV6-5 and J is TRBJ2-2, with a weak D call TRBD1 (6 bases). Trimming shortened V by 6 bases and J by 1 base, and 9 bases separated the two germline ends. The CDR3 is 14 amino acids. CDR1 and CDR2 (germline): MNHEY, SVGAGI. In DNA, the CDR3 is TGTGCCAGCAGGCTGACAGGGAACACCGGGGAGCTGTTTTTT. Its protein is CASRLTGNTGELFF.

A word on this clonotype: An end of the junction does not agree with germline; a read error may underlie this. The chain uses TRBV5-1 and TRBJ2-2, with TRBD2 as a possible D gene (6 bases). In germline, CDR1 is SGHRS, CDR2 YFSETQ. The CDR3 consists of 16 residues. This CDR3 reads CASSLGGTTNTRELFF. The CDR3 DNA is TGCGCCAGCAGCTTAGGAGGGACCACGAACACCAGGGAGCTGTTTTTT.

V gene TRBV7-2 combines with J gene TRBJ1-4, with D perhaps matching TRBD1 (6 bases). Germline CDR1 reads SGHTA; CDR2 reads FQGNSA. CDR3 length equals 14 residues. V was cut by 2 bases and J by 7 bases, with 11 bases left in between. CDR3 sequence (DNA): TGTGCCAGCAGCTTAAGGGGGGGCTCTGAAAAACTGTTTTTT. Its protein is CASSLRGGSEKLFF. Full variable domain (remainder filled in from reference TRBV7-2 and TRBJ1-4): GAGVSQSPSNKVTEKGKDVELRCDPISGHTALYWYRQSLGQGLEFLIYFQGNSAPDKSGLPSDRFSAERTGGSVSTLTIQRTQQEDSAVYLCASSLRGGSEKLFFGSGTQLSVL.

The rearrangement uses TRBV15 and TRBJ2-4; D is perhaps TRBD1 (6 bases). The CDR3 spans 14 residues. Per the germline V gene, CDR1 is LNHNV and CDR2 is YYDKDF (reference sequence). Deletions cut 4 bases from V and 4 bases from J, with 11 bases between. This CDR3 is CATSTRQEKNIQYF. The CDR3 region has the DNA TGTGCCACCAGCACAAGACAGGAAAAAAACATTCAGTACTTC.

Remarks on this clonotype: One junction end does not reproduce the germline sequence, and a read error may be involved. The CDR3 is CASSLEGTGRSPPHF. The CDR3 DNA sequence: TGTGCCAGCAGCTTAGAAGGGACAGGGAGGTCACCCCCCCACTTT. This chain connects TRBV7-2 to TRBJ1-6; 9 bases fit TRBD1. CDR1 and CDR2 from the germline V gene are SGHTA and FQGNSA. The CDR3 has 15 residues.

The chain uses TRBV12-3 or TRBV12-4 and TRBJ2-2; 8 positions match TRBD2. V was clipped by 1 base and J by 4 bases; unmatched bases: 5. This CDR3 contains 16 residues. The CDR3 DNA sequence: TGTGCCAGCAGTTTAGGGGGCGGGAGGTCCACCGGGGAGCTGTTTTTT. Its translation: CASSLGGGRSTGELFF.

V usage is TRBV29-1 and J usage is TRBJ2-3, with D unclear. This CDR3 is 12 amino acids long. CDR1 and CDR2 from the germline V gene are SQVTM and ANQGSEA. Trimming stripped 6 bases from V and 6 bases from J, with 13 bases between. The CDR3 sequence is CSVDDPTDTQYF. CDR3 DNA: TGCAGCGTCGACGACCCCACGGATACGCAGTATTTT.

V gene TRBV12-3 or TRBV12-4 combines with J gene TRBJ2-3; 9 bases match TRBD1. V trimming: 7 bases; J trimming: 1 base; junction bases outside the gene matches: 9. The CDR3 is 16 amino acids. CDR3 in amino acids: CASKEGQGSGTDTQYF. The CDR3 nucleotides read TGTGCCAGCAAAGAAGGACAGGGGTCGGGCACAGATACGCAGTATTTT.

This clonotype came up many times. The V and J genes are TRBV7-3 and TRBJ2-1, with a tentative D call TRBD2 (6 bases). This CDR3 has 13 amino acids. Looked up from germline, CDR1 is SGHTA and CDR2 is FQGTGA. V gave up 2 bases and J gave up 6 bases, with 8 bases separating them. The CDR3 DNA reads TGTGCCAGCAGCTTACGGGACTCCAATGAGCAGTTCTTC. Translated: CASSLRDSNEQFF.